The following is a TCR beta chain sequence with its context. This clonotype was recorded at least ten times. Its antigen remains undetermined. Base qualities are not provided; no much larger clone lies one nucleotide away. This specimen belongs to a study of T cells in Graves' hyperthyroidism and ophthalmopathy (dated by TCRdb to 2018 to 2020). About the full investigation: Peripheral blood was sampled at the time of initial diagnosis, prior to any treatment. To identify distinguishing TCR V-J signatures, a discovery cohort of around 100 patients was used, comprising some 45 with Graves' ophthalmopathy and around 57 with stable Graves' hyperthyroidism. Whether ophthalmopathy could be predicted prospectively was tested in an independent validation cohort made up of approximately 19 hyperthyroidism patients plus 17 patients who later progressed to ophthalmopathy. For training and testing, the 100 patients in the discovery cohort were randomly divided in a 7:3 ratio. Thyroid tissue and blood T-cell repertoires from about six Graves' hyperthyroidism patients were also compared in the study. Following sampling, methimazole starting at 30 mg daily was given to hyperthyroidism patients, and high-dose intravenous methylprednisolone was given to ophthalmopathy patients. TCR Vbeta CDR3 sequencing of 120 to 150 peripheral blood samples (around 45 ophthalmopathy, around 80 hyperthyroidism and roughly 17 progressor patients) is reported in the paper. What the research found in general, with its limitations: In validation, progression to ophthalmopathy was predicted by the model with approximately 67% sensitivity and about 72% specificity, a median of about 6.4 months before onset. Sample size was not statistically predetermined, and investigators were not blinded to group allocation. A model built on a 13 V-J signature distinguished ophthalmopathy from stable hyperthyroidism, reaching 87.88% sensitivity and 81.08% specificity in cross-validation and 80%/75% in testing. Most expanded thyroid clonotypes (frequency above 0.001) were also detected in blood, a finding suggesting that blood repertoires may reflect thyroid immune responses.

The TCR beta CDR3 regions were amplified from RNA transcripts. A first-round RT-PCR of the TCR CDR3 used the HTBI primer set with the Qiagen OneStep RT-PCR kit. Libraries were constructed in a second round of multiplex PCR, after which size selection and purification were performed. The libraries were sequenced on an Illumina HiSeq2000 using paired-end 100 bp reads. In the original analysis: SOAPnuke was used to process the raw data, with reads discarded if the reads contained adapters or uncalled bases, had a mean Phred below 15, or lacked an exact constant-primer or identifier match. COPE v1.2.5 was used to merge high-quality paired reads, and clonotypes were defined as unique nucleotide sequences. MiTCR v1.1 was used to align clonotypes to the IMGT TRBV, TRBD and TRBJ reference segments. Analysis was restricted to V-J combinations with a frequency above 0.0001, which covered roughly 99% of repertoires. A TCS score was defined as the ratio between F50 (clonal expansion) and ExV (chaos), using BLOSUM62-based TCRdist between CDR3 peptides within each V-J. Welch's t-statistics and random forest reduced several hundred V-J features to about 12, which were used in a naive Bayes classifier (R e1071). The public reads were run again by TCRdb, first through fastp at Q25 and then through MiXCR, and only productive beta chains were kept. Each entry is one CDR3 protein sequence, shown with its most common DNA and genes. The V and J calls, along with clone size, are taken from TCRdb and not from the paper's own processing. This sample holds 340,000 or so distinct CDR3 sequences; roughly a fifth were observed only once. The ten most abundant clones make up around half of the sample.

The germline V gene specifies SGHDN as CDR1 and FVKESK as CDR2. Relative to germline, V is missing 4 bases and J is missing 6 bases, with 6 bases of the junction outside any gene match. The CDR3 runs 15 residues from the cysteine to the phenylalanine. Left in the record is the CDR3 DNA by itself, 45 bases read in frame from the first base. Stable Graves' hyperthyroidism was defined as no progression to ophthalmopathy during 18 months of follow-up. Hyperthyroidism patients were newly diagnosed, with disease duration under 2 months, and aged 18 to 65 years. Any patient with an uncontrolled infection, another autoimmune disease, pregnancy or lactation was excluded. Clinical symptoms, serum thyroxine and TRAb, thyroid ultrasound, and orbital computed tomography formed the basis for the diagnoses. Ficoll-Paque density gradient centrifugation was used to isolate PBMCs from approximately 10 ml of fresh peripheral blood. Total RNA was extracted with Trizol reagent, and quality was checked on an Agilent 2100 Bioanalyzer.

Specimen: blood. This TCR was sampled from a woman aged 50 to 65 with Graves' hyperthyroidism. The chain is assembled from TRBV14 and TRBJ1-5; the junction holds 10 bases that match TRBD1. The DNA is TGTGCCAGCAGCCCTTCGGGACAGGGGATTCAGCCCCAGCATTTT. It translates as CASSPSGQGIQPQHF.